The entry below describes one TCR beta chain. Profiling relied on immunoSEQ multiplex PCR, and the TCRdb table lists in-frame clones only, not all of them. Of approximately 230,000 clones in the sample, around 86% were seen once. These data are taken from a study of blood T cell repertoires in COVID-19. The overall study: Italy, Spain and the United States were the sources of the convalescent and acute COVID-19 samples. PBMCs, B-cell-depleted T cells, or T cells provided the cDNA or gDNA that made up the material.

CDR3 size: 12 residues. The ends were cut back, 4 bases at V and 8 bases at J, with 11 bases in the middle. Looked up from germline, CDR1 is MGHDK and CDR2 is SYGVNS. The sequence was obtained from a young man who had recovered from COVID-19. Source material: peripheral blood. This chain joins TRBV25-1 and TRBJ1-1; tentatively, D is TRBD1 (6 bases). CDR3 DNA: TGTGCCAGCAGTGGGGGGGGGACAGAAGCTTTCTTT. This gives the protein CASSGGGTEAFF.